A single sample is the source of the 32 T cell receptor beta chains below, sequenced in a study of OX40 agonist ivuxolimab in advanced cancers. Clones were sequenced by immunoSEQ multiplex PCR, and TCRdb holds only the in-frame ones, with some missing. There are about 35,000 clones in the sample; around four fifths occur only once, and just over 14% lies in the top ten. The sequenced sample was CD4+ or CD8+ T cells sorted from blood, obtained in a trial of the OX40 agonist ivuxolimab. All receptors come from an adult with an advanced solid tumor such as melanoma, head and neck, liver or kidney cancer.

V and J are TRBV28 and TRBJ1-1; D is unclear. Trimming removed 6 bases from V and 1 base from J, with 3 bases in between. Germline V gives CDR1 MDHEN, CDR2 SYDVKM. The CDR3 extends over 11 amino acids. CDR3 region: CASRENTEAFF. The DNA for the CDR3 is TGTGCCAGCAGAGAGAACACTGAAGCTTTCTTT.

This chain uses TRBV9 with TRBJ1-5; TRBD1 is a possible D gene (5 bases). Trimming removed 0 bases from V and 6 bases from J, with 16 bases in between. This CDR3 is 16 amino acids long. CDR1 and CDR2 from the germline V gene are SGDLS and YYNGEE. The CDR3 nucleotides are TGTGCCAGCAGCGTAGGTCCCGGGTCCGACAGTCAGCCCCAGCATTTT. Its translation is CASSVGPGSDSQPQHF. Full variable domain (rest looked up from reference TRBV9 and TRBJ1-5): DSGVTQTPKHLITATGQRVTLRCSPRSGDLSVYWYQQSLDQGLQFLIQYYNGEERAKGNILERFSAQQFPDLHSELNLSSLELGDSALYFCASSVGPGSDSQPQHFGDGTRLSIL.

The chain combines TRBV29-1 with TRBJ2-7; 8 nucleotides align to TRBD1. The CDR3 sequence is 14 residues long. J lost 3 bases, V lost 3 bases, and 7 bases had no gene match. The V gene's germline CDR1 is SQVTM and CDR2 ANQGSEA. The CDR3 protein is CSVEGTGEGYEQYF. The CDR3 DNA reads as TGCAGCGTTGAGGGGACAGGAGAGGGCTACGAGCAGTACTTC.

The chain couples TRBV11-2 to TRBJ2-4; D could derive from TRBD1 or TRBD2 (5 bases each). This CDR3 has 14 amino acids. V was trimmed by 5 bases and J by 8 bases, leaving 16 bases between them. Per the germline V gene, CDR1 is SGHAT and CDR2 is FQNNGV. The CDR3 DNA reads TGTGCCAGCAGCCCCGCTGGGGGAGCCGACATTCAGTACTTC. It translates to CASSPAGGADIQYF.

This chain links TRBV28 with TRBJ1-1; 8 nucleotides match TRBD1. The length of the CDR3 is 16 residues. V gave up 5 bases and J gave up 0 bases; unmatched junction bases: 8. From germline, CDR1 is MDHEN and CDR2 SYDVKM. CDR3 DNA: TGTGCCAGCAGTAGACCGACAGGGGTTCTGAACACTGAAGCTTTCTTT. It is translated as CASSRPTGVLNTEAFF.

The chain employs TRBV21-1 and TRBJ2-3; the table names TRBD2, a call not compared with the DNA. TRBV21-1 is a pseudogene segment. The CDR3 totals 19 residues. In DNA form, the CDR3 reads TGTGCCAGCAGCATGAATTGGAGAACAAGTTTGAGGGCGGAGGATACGCAGTATTTT. As protein: CASSMNWRTSLRAEDTQYF.

The gene calls are TRBV2 and TRBJ2-7, with D perhaps TRBD2 (5 bases). V was trimmed by 7 bases and J by 4 bases, leaving 29 bases between them. The CDR3 length is 18 residues. The germline gives CDR1 SNHLY, CDR2 FYNNEI. The CDR3 coding sequence is TGTGCCAGCAACCCGTCATCTCCCCGACCCCGGGGAGTGTACGAGCAGTACTTC. Its protein is CASNPSSPRPRGVYEQYF.

V and J are TRBV28 and TRBJ1-5; D may be TRBD1 (5 bases). V shed 6 bases and J shed 2 bases, with 14 bases lying between them. Germline V gene data show CDR1 as MDHEN and CDR2 as SYDVKM. The CDR3 sequence is 15 residues long. Here the CDR3 DNA reads TGTGCCAGCAGGCCGCCCGGGACGGGCAATCAGCCCCAGCATTTT. Its protein product is CASRPPGTGNQPQHF.

In its sample, this clone was seen a few times. The chain couples TRBV9 to TRBJ1-3, with D possibly TRBD1 on 5 matching bases. The germline V gene encodes CDR1 SGDLS and CDR2 YYNGEE. CDR3 length: 15 amino acids. V lost 0 bases to trimming and J lost 11 bases, with 18 bases between them. In DNA, the CDR3 is TGTGCCAGCAGCGTAGAGTTTGCTCCGGCGGGACCCATATATTTT. It translates to CASSVEFAPAGPIYF.

This chain connects TRBV29-1 to TRBJ2-7, with a possible D match to TRBD2 (6 bases). Trimming shortened V by 4 bases and J by 2 bases, and 15 bases separated the two germline ends. CDR1 SQVTM and CDR2 ANQGSEA come from the germline V gene. CDR3 size: 14 residues. The CDR3 spells CSVARETPPYEQYF. The CDR3 nucleotides are TGCAGCGTTGCCCGGGAGACCCCTCCCTACGAGCAGTACTTC.

The chain recombines TRBV7-2 with TRBJ1-2; no reliable D call. The CDR3 has 13 residues. Between the trimmed V and J ends, which lost 8 bases and 1 base, there was a span of 11 bases. Germline V gives CDR1 SGHTA, CDR2 FQGNSA. This CDR3 is CASGAQLNYGYTF. The CDR3 nucleotides are TGTGCCAGCGGCGCACAGCTTAACTATGGCTACACCTTC. Combining the CDR3 with reference TRBV7-2 and TRBJ1-2 gives the whole variable domain GAGVSQSPSNKVTEKGKDVELRCDPISGHTALYWYRQSLGQGLEFLIYFQGNSAPDKSGLPSDRFSAERTGGSVSTLTIQRTQQEDSAVYLCASGAQLNYGYTFGSGTRLTVV.

This clone has just one count. The chain links TRBV5-5 to TRBJ1-1, with D maybe TRBD1 (5 bases). The CDR3 length is 12 residues. With 0 bases removed from V and 7 bases from J, the gap between germline ends came to 7 bases. Germline V gene lookup returns CDR1 SGHKS and CDR2 YYEKEE (reference sequence). CDR3 amino acids: CASSLVGVEAFF. The CDR3 nucleotides are TGTGCCAGCAGCTTGGTGGGGGTTGAAGCTTTCTTT.

This clone was recorded a few times. The chain carries TRBV7-3 and TRBJ2-2; TRBD2 agrees at 7 bases. The V gene's germline CDR1 is SGHTA and CDR2 FQGTGA. V lost 8 bases, J lost 1 base, and 4 bases stayed unmatched. The CDR3 is made up of 14 amino acids. CDR3 coding DNA: TGTGCCAGCGCAACGGGAGGGAACACCGGGGAGCTGTTTTTT. Residues: CASATGGNTGELFF.

This chain connects TRBV5-3 to TRBJ2-4, with D unclear. TRBV5-3 is recorded as an ORF, its role being uncertain. The CDR3 runs 11 residues. Trimming took off 2 bases at V and 6 bases at J, with 3 bases between the two ends. CDR3 loop: CARSFRNIQYF. CDR3 sequence (DNA): TGTGCCAGAAGCTTCAGAAACATTCAGTACTTC.

This clone is a singleton in its sample. The V gene is TRBV6-1, the J gene TRBJ2-5; D is tentatively TRBD1 or TRBD2 (5 bases each). Germline-derived CDR1 and CDR2 are MNHNS and SASEGT. This CDR3 comprises 12 residues. The V end lost 3 bases, the J end lost 4 bases, and 6 bases lay between the germline ends. CDR3 sequence reads: CASSDGGETQYF. The CDR3 coding sequence is TGTGCCAGCAGTGATGGGGGAGAGACCCAGTACTTC.

V is TRBV2 and J is TRBJ2-5; D uncertain. With the DNA end fitting TRBJ2-7 better, the J assignment may be wrong. The CDR3 has 13 residues. CDR1 and CDR2 from the germline V gene are SNHLY and FYNNEI. The CDR3 region has the DNA TGTGCCAGCAGTGTAGAACAGTACTACGAGCAGTACTTC. Translating gives CASSVEQYYEQYF.

This rearrangement joins TRBV2 to TRBJ1-5; 7 positions match TRBD1. CDR1 is SNHLY and CDR2 is FYNNEI in the germline V gene. V trimming: 8 bases; J trimming: 2 bases; junction bases outside the gene matches: 3. This CDR3 has 13 amino acids. CDR3 protein: CASGGTGNQPQHF. The CDR3 region has the DNA TGTGCCAGCGGAGGGACAGGCAATCAGCCCCAGCATTTT.

The genes are TRBV15 and TRBJ2-3; D is unclear. Germline V gene sequence: CDR1 LNHNV, CDR2 YYDKDF (reference sequence). This CDR3 is 11 amino acids long. Trimming pared 3 bases from V and 5 bases from J, leaving 3 bases between. CDR3 sequence reads: CATSSEDTQYF. As DNA, the CDR3 is TGTGCCACCAGCAGTGAAGATACGCAGTATTTT. The whole variable domain, remainder taken from reference TRBV15 and TRBJ2-3, is DAMVIQNPRYQVTQFGKPVTLSCSQTLNHNVMYWYQQKSSQAPKLLFHYYDKDFNNEADTPDNFQSRRPNTSFCFLDIRSPGLGDTAMYLCATSSEDTQYFGPGTRLTVL.

This chain's CDR3 is CASSLVTVNTEAFF. The CDR3 DNA reads as TGTGCCAGCAGCTTAGTGACGGTGAACACTGAAGCTTTCTTT. The V and J genes are TRBV11-1 and TRBJ1-1; D not certain. V shed 1 base and J shed 0 bases, with 6 bases lying between them. Germline CDR1 and CDR2: SGHAT and FQDESV (reference sequence). The CDR3 has 14 amino acids.

This CDR3 is CASSPRDESGTQYF. DNA of the CDR3: TGTGCCAGCAGCCCTCGGGATGAGTCGGGTACGCAGTATTTT. The rearrangement uses TRBV6-1 and TRBJ2-3; perhaps TRBD2 as D (5 bases). The germline gives CDR1 MNHNS, CDR2 SASEGT. This CDR3 spans 14 amino acids. Trimming left V 6 bases short and J 8 bases short, with 18 bases between.

V and J are TRBV5-1 and TRBJ2-3; TRBD1 is a possible D gene (7 bases). The CDR3 consists of 16 residues. Trimming removed 4 bases from V and 3 bases from J, with 18 bases in between. Germline V gene lookup returns CDR1 SGHRS and CDR2 YFSETQ. The CDR3 here is CASSPNPTGRTDTQYF. The CDR3 DNA is TGCGCCAGCAGCCCCAACCCGACAGGGAGGACAGATACGCAGTATTTT.

This chain uses TRBV5-8 with TRBJ1-1; no definite D call. Trimming pared 6 bases from V and 0 bases from J, leaving 15 bases between. The germline V gene encodes CDR1 SGHTS and CDR2 YDEGEE. CDR3 length equals 15 residues. The DNA for the CDR3 is TGTGCCAGCATCCCCCTCGGACGGTTGAACACTGAAGCTTTCTTT. It encodes CASIPLGRLNTEAFF.

This clone was found once. A much larger clone differs from this one at a single base, so this may be a read error. Additional DNA sequences in this sample encode the identical CDR3. The V gene is TRBV10-1, the J gene TRBJ1-1; no firm D call. CDR1 is WNHNN, CDR2 SYGVQD, per germline (reference sequence). V lost 0 bases and J 1 base, leaving 3 bases between the germline ends. The CDR3 length is 13 residues. This CDR3 reads CASSESPNTEAFF. The CDR3 DNA follows: TGCGCCAGCAGTGAGTCCCCGAACACTGAAGCTTTCTTT.

The table lists this clone with a count of one. The chain employs TRBV5-1 and TRBJ2-5, with 9 bases matching TRBD2. With 5 bases clipped from V and 5 bases from J, the junction kept 10 bases outside the gene matches. The CDR3 loop spans 15 amino acids. The germline gives CDR1 SGHRS, CDR2 YFSETQ. The CDR3 coding sequence is TGCGCCAGCAGTTTTATTAGCGGGAGTGGGGAGACCCAGTACTTC. Translating it yields CASSFISGSGETQYF.

This clone showed up just once. The J gene is TRBJ2-3, the V gene TRBV28, with D possibly being TRBD2 (6 bases). Germline V gene lookup returns CDR1 MDHEN and CDR2 SYDVKM. The CDR3 spans 17 residues. V was trimmed by 5 bases and J by 1 base, leaving 19 bases between them. The CDR3 sequence is CASSQRPEGLGTDTQYF. CDR3 in DNA: TGTGCCAGCAGTCAACGCCCCGAGGGACTTGGCACAGATACGCAGTATTTT. The full variable domain, in which reference TRBV28 and TRBJ2-3 provide the parts outside the CDR3, is DVKVTQSSRYLVKRTGEKVFLECVQDMDHENMFWYRQDPGLGLRLIYFSYDVKMKEKGDIPEGYSVSREKKERFSLILESASTNQTSMYLCASSQRPEGLGTDTQYFGPGTRLTVL.

J is TRBJ2-4 and V is TRBV5-1; 9 nucleotides line up with TRBD2. The CDR3 covers 16 residues. From germline, CDR1 is SGHRS and CDR2 YFSETQ. Trimming removed 4 bases from V and 0 bases from J; junction bases left unmatched: 5. The CDR3 DNA reads TGCGCCAGCAGCCCGAGACTAGCGGAAGCCAAAAACATTCAGTACTTC. Protein sequence: CASSPRLAEAKNIQYF.

This clone has just a few counts. The identical CDR3 is also encoded by other nucleotide sequences in the sample. The chain has TRBV9 and TRBJ1-3; D remains ambiguous. The CDR3 is 16 residues long. Trimming shortened V by 0 bases and J by 4 bases, and 14 bases separated the two germline ends. Germline assignment: CDR1 SGDLS and CDR2 YYNGEE. CDR3 sequence reads: CASSVGAGWAGNTIYF. The CDR3 DNA sequence: TGTGCCAGCAGCGTAGGAGCGGGGTGGGCCGGAAACACCATATATTTT.

J is TRBJ1-2 and V is TRBV29-1; no clear D gene. CDR1 is SQVTM, CDR2 ANQGSEA, per germline. This CDR3 comprises 13 residues. V lost 0 bases and J 6 bases, leaving 11 bases between the germline ends. In DNA form, the CDR3 reads TGCAGCGTTGAAGATTTGCGGGCAAATGGCTACACCTTC. Its protein is CSVEDLRANGYTF. Filled out from reference TRBV29-1 and TRBJ1-2, the complete variable domain reads SAVISQKPSRDICQRGTSLTIQCQVDSQVTMMFWYRQQPGQSLTLIATANQGSEATYESGFVIDKFPISRPNLTFSTLTVSNMSPEDSSIYLCSVEDLRANGYTFGSGTRLTVV.

CDR3: CASSLPRKGPEATEAFF. The CDR3 DNA reads TGTGCCAGCAGTTTACCCAGGAAAGGGCCAGAGGCCACTGAAGCTTTCTTT. V is TRBV27 and J is TRBJ1-1; no definite D call. The CDR3 contains 17 residues. Trimming took off 2 bases at V and 4 bases at J, with 20 bases between the two ends. The germline gives CDR1 MNHEY, CDR2 SMNVEV (reference sequence).

The V gene is TRBV5-1, the J gene TRBJ2-7; TRBD1 might be the D (6 bases). CDR1 is SGHRS and CDR2 is YFSETQ in the germline V gene. CDR3 length equals 14 residues. The V gene lost 0 bases and the J gene lost 2 bases, with 9 bases spanning the gap. In DNA, the CDR3 is TGCGCCAGCAGCTTGGTTGCAGGGGCCTACGAGCAGTACTTC. Translation gives CASSLVAGAYEQYF.

The rearrangement uses TRBV11-1 and TRBJ2-4, with D maybe TRBD1 (6 bases). V lost 4 bases and J 6 bases, leaving 10 bases between the germline ends. In germline, CDR1 is SGHAT, CDR2 FQDESV (reference sequence). The CDR3 has 13 residues. The chain's CDR3 is CASSSRDINIQYF. The CDR3 coding sequence is TGTGCCAGCAGCTCCCGGGACATAAACATTCAGTACTTC.

The gene calls are TRBV30 and TRBJ2-1; possibly TRBD2 for D (5 bases). The CDR3 spans 12 residues. Trimming removed 2 bases from V and 9 bases from J, with 11 bases in between. Germline lookup yields CDR1 GTSNPN and CDR2 SVGIG (reference sequence). The CDR3 sequence is CAWSSGFGEQFF. CDR3 nucleotides: TGTGCCTGGAGTAGCGGATTTGGTGAGCAGTTCTTC.